One T cell receptor (beta chain) is described in this entry. Its ends do not fully match the called genes, so a read error is possible. This CDR3 has 12 residues. Germline V gene lookup returns CDR1 ENHRY and CDR2 SYGVKD. These data originate in a study of response to subunit inactivated influenza vaccine. MiXCR, applied by TCRdb to the RT-PCR reads, yields one record per CDR3 protein. The data contain about 570,000 distinct CDR3 sequences, approximately 10% of them singletons. The same data also contributed to another study, on T cells expressing NK-cell markers. In that study: Beta-chain TCR cDNA was generated via 5'RACE template switching with UMIs. The study sequenced eight donors, seven HCMV-seropositive and one seronegative. In more than 5 donors, dominant CD3+CD56+NKG2C+ clonotypes ranked among the top 10 CD8+ clonotypes. Clarity on HCMV specificity was lacking for the expanded NKG2C+ T cell clones.

This chain uses TRBV10-3 with TRBJ2-3, with D unclear. The source is a man aged 50 to 60 who received an inactivated influenza vaccine. The sample in question was PBMCs from blood, obtained on the day of vaccination. The CDR3 protein is CAISKGSDTQSF. The CDR3, as DNA: TGTGCCATCAGCAAAGGCTCCGATACGCAGTCTTTT.